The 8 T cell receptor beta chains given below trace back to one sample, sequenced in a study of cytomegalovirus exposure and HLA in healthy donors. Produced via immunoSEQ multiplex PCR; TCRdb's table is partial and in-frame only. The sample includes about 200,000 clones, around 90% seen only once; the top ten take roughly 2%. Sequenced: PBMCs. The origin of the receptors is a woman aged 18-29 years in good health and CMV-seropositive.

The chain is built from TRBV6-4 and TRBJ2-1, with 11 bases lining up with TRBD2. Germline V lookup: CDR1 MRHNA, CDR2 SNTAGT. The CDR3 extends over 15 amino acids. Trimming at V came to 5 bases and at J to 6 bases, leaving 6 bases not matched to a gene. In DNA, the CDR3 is TGTGCCAGCAGTTCCGGGACTAGCGGATCCAATGAGCAGTTCTTC. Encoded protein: CASSSGTSGSNEQFF.

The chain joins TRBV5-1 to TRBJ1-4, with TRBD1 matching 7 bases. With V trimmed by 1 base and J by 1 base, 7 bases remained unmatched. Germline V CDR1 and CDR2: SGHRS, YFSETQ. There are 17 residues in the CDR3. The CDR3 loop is CASSLRGWTGTNEKLFF. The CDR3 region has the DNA TGCGCCAGCAGCTTGCGGGGATGGACAGGAACTAATGAAAAACTGTTTTTT.

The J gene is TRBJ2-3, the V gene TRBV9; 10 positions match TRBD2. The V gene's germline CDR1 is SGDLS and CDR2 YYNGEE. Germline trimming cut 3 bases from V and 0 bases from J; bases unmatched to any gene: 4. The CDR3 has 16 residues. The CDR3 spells CASSGLAGESTDTQYF. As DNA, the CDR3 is TGTGCCAGCAGCGGGCTAGCGGGAGAGAGCACAGATACGCAGTATTTT. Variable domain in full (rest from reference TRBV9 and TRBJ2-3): DSGVTQTPKHLITATGQRVTLRCSPRSGDLSVYWYQQSLDQGLQFLIQYYNGEERAKGNILERFSAQQFPDLHSELNLSSLELGDSALYFCASSGLAGESTDTQYFGPGTRLTVL.

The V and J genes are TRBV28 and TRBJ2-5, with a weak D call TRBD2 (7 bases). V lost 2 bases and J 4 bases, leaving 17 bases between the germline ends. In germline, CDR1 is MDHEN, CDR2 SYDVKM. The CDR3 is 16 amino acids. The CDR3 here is CASSLRSGTPGETQYF. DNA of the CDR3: TGTGCCAGCAGTTTAAGGAGCGGGACACCCGGAGAGACCCAGTACTTC. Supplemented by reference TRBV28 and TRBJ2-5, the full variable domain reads DVKVTQSSRYLVKRTGEKVFLECVQDMDHENMFWYRQDPGLGLRLIYFSYDVKMKEKGDIPEGYSVSREKKERFSLILESASTNQTSMYLCASSLRSGTPGETQYFGPGTRLLVL.

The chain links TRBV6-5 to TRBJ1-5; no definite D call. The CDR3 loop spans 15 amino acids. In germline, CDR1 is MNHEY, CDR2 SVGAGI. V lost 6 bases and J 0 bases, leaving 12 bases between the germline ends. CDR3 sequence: CASRPISYSNQPQHF. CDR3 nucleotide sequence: TGTGCCAGCAGACCTATATCGTATAGCAATCAGCCCCAGCATTTT.

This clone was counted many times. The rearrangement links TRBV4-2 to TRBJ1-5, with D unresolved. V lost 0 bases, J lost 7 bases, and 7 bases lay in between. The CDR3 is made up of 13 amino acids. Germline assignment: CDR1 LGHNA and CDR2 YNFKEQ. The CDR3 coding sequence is TGTGCCAGCAGCCAAGAAACGGGGCAGCCCCAGCATTTT. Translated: CASSQETGQPQHF.

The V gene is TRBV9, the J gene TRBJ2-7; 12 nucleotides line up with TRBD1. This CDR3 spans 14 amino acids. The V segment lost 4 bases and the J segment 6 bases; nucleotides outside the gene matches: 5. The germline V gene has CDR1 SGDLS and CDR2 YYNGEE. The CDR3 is CASSPGTGGLEQYF. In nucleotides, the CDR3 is TGTGCCAGCAGCCCCGGGACAGGGGGCCTCGAGCAGTACTTC.

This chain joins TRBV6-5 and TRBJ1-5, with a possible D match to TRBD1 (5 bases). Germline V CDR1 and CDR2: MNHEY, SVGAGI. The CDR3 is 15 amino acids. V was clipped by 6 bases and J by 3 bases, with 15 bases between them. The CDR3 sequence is CASSLGRGVNQPQHF. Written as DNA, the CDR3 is TGTGCCAGCAGCCTCGGGAGGGGAGTCAATCAGCCCCAGCATTTT.